The entry that follows covers one T cell receptor (beta chain) sequence. Its target is unknown. Trimming removed 6 bases from V and 7 bases from J; junction bases left unmatched: 9. The germline V gene encodes CDR1 SGHTA and CDR2 FQGNSA. The CDR3 extends over 14 amino acids. The sample originates from a study of cytomegalovirus exposure and HLA in healthy donors. Findings of the study overall: In vitro checks showed that a few CMV-associated chains really do target CMV antigens.

The assay was immunoSEQ multiplex PCR, and TCRdb's table has in-frame clones only and misses some. The sample includes 150,000 to 200,000 clones, roughly 80% of them seen just once. The source of this sequence is a man between 25 and 39 years old in good health and CMV-seropositive. Sequenced: PBMCs. The rearrangement links TRBV7-2 to TRBJ2-7; 10 bases are shared with TRBD2. The CDR3 nucleotides read TGTGCCAGCAGTACTCTAGCGGGAGTTGGAGAGCAGTACTTC. Translating it yields CASSTLAGVGEQYF. The entire variable domain, with the rest obtained from reference TRBV7-2 and TRBJ2-7, is as follows: GAGVSQSPSNKVTEKGKDVELRCDPISGHTALYWYRQSLGQGLEFLIYFQGNSAPDKSGLPSDRFSAERTGGSVSTLTIQRTQQEDSAVYLCASSTLAGVGEQYFGPGTRLTVT.